The T cell receptor beta chain under discussion was sequenced for a study of blood T cell repertoires in COVID-19 (dated by TCRdb to 2019 to 2021). For context, the study as a whole: Samples covering the acute and convalescent phases of COVID-19 were provided by collaborators in the United States, Italy and Spain. The material from the prospective study consisted of cDNA or gDNA derived from T cells, B-cell-depleted T cells, or PBMCs. The dataset comprised deeply sampled blood TCRbeta repertoires from subjects exposed to, actively infected with, or recovered from COVID-19. The repertoires were made available in a free public database intended to serve as a resource for research on the immune response to SARS-CoV-2. The samples were drawn from two sources: the first 160 participants of the ongoing ImmuneRACE study, and 1,254 subjects contributed by 6 global collaborators. The sample metadata nearly always contained a de-identified subject ID, COVID-19 status, age in years and sex. Where available, HLA class I and class II types were obtained from metadata supplied by the sample provider rather than from assay-based typing. Results and caveats for the whole study, not just this receptor: The quantity of clinical and demographic metadata differed by source and by participant and was supplied without curation.

TCRbeta CDR3 regions were amplified from genomic DNA by means of the immunoSEQ Assay, a bias-controlled multiplex PCR. From the authors' description of their analysis: Nucleated cell counts per sample were estimated from amplification of reference gene primers within the assay. To quantify the absolute abundance of each unique TCRbeta CDR3 rearrangement, sequence reads were collapsed and filtered. For each sample, productive Simpson clonality was calculated as the square root of Simpson's diversity index across productive rearrangements. TCRdb limited this immuneACCESS table to in-frame rearrangements with V and J called. A share of clones is missing; checked studies link under half to unresolved V genes, and the rest is unexplained. The V and J calls and clone size come from that table; D and trimming were worked out from the DNA. In this sample the table shows hundreds of thousands of clones, over 75% of which occur a single time. Of the sample, just over 7% is held by the ten largest clones.

Whole blood was collected in K2EDTA tubes by collaborating institutions according to the institutions' own protocols. For TCRbeta analysis, collaborator samples were shipped as frozen whole blood, as isolated PBMCs, or as DNA extracted from either sample type. Turning to this clone: Its target antigen remains unknown. Base qualities are not recorded, but no much larger clone differs from it by a single base. Other DNA sequences within the sample encode an identical CDR3.

Sequences GTSNPN (CDR1) and SVGIG (CDR2) are obtained from the germline V gene (reference sequence). Spanning cysteine to phenylalanine, the CDR3 consists of 12 amino acids. Only the CDR3 region is kept as DNA, spanning 36 bases read in frame from base 1. Trimming takes 0 bases off V and 6 bases off J; junction bases not matched to a gene: 1. The sample taken for sequencing was peripheral blood. The clonotype was recovered from a human donor in a cohort sampled during active COVID-19. In this chain, TRBV30 is recombined with TRBJ2-7, with TRBD1 identical over 8 junction bases. The bases read TGTGCCTGGAGTGTAACAGGGGGCGAGCAGTACTTC. It translates as CAWSVTGGEQYF. The CDR3 plus the reference TRBV30 and TRBJ2-7 genes for the other parts give the full variable domain: SQTIHQWPATLVQPVGSPLSLECTVEGTSNPNLYWYRQAAGRGLQLLFYSVGIGQISSEVPQNLSASRPQDRQFILSSKKLLLSDSGFYLCAWSVTGGEQYFGPGTRLTVT.